This T cell receptor beta chain was recovered during a study of T cell changes during pregnancy in multiple sclerosis. This CDR3 region has 15 residues. V lost 5 bases to trimming and J lost 2 bases; unmatched junction nucleotides: 4. Germline V CDR1 and CDR2: SGHAT, FQNNGV. Assay used: immunoSEQ multiplex PCR; TCRdb lists only in-frame clones, some missing. Among tens of thousands of clones, around 92% were seen once, and the ten largest hold roughly 5.2%. Sequenced here: peripheral blood, sampled in the first trimester of pregnancy. The chain links TRBV11-2 to TRBJ1-3, with 9 bases identical to TRBD1. The clonotype comes from a female donor in good health, enrolled as a control in a pregnancy study. CDR3: CASSLQGATGNTIYF. CDR3 bases: TGTGCCAGCAGCCTACAGGGGGCGACTGGAAACACCATATATTTT. The whole variable domain, filled in from reference TRBV11-2 and TRBJ1-3, reads EAGVAQSPRYKIIEKRQSVAFWCNPISGHATLYWYQQILGQGPKLLIQFQNNGVVDDSQLPKDRFSAERLKGVDSTLKIQPAKLEDSAVYLCASSLQGATGNTIYFGEGSWLTVV.